This T cell receptor (beta chain) is from a study of human T cells and chemical hapten exposure (dated by TCRdb to the early 2020s). Study-wide context: For sensitization, 2% DPC in acetone was applied to a 2 cm by 2 cm area of upper inner arm skin. Patients additionally received weekly therapeutic DPC doses to the scalp throughout the roughly 24-week study period. Patch tests used Finn chambers with 0.01% DPC on the upper back, scored after 6 days by International Contact Dermatitis Research Group standards. The patient cohort, mostly female, included alopecia areata with under or over 50% scalp involvement, alopecia totalis and alopecia universalis. The libraries were sequenced as a pool, and the TCR yield per sample differed mostly because of small variations in library volumes within the pool. Peripheral blood TCR repertoire changes were tracked in vivo in alopecia patients during primary and secondary sensitization to the hapten diphenylcyclopropenone (DPC). Blood samples were taken from patients before sensitization (week 0) and then at 2, 6 and about 24 weeks after DPC sensitization. Some 29 alopecia patients gave blood for TCR sequencing at one to four time points (pre-sensitization, 2, 6 and 24 weeks).

This clonotype appeared many times. Its recognized antigen is unknown. Base quality data are lacking; no much larger clone is found one base away. What the work shows at the level of the full study, not this receptor alone: Because all patients had alopecia, a presumed autoimmune disease, the immune response of the patients might differ from that of healthy individuals. After repeated subsampling, changes were observed in the strength of the expansion versus patch-test correlation and in the threshold at which the correlation became significant. Patch test score was positively correlated with the number of PT1 expanded TCRs, with significance at thresholds 8, 16 and 32 but not at 4. No change with DPC sensitization was found in the number of TCRs above 1 in 1000 frequency, and no evidence of global repertoire structure alterations was found. Expanded TCRs formed significantly more large CDR3 similarity clusters than pre-sensitization or healthy control sets, consistent with antigen-driven responses.

Library preparation was by RACE. The sample was run on a NextSeq 500. During library preparation, unique molecular identifiers were attached to individual cDNA molecules so that TCRs could be counted in a quantitative, reproducible way. Each blood RNA sample was used to sequence both TCR alpha and TCR beta chains. In the authors' own workflow: A median of about 87,000 TCRs per sample was observed, with a range of 23,224 to 690,600. The Decombinator software suite was used to annotate the V, J and CDR3 of the TCR reads. Every sample was subsampled to the same number of TCRs (28,000) for the PS versus PT1 abundance plots. TCRs were defined as expanded if absent before sensitization and observed at least eight times at the 2-week time point. Using fastp at Q25 and MiXCR, TCRdb reprocessed the public reads and kept productive beta chains. Every CDR3 protein is listed once, alongside the most common genes and DNA of its rows. TCRdb's processing, not the study's, gives the V and J calls here. Across this sample there are more than 90,000 distinct CDR3 sequences, with about an eighth seen only once. About 3% of the sample is held by the ten biggest clonotypes.

What this sample's time point label stands for: patch test 2, 6 weeks after DPC sensitization. Explained via the paper, the treatment or condition label denotes: therapeutic diphenylcyclopropenone sensitization with weekly scalp DPC. At each patch-test visit, blood was drawn before the patch test was applied. Eligible patients were aged 18 to 70, diagnosed with alopecia, deemed suitable for DPC therapy, and excluded if pregnant. Total RNA was extracted from unfractionated whole blood that had been collected in Tempus Blood RNA tubes. There are 14 amino acids in the CDR3, from cysteine to phenylalanine inclusive. Only the CDR3 DNA is retained, 42 bases long and in frame from the first base. For this chain, trimming is 5 bases at the V end and 5 bases at the J end, and the number of junction bases without a gene match is 8. The germline V gene (reference sequence) yields SEHNR for CDR1 and FQNEAQ for CDR2.

The material was whole blood, obtained in connection with sensitization to the hapten diphenylcyclopropenone (DPC). This receptor was identified in a middle-aged woman with alopecia areata. Some clones in this sample may be carry-over from other donors' samples. Recombination connected TRBV7-9 to TRBJ2-5, with 7 bases in between that match TRBD2. The CDR3 amino acid sequence is: CASSPTVGGETQYF. DNA sequence: TGTGCCAGCAGCCCGACGGTGGGAGGGGAGACCCAGTACTTC.